This T cell receptor beta chain was captured by sequencing in a study of cytomegalovirus exposure and HLA in healthy donors. This CDR3 has 16 amino acids. V gave up 2 bases and J gave up 0 bases; unmatched junction bases: 6. CDR1 is ENHRY, CDR2 SYGVKD, per germline. Findings of the study overall: Certain indistinguishable V segments, among them TRBV6-2 and TRBV6-3, were excluded. According to the study, approximately 150 TCR beta chains were cytomegalovirus-associated. In a later analysis, most CMV-associated TCR beta chains appeared HLA-restricted. In a later analysis, donors in an Asian-associated ancestry cluster reportedly had fewer N-insertions in productive TCRs than the cohort mean.

In regard to this clone: Its antigen is currently unknown.

PCR primers comprised 60 Vbeta and 13 Jbeta primers. Only in-frame clones appear in the TCRdb table, and some are missing; sequencing was by immunoSEQ multiplex PCR. The sample carries 170,000 or so clones, under 85% recorded once. The chain employs TRBV10-3 and TRBJ1-1; TRBD1 agrees at 7 bases. The sample was PBMCs. The receptor comes from a man aged 45-65 years in good health and CMV-seronegative. DNA for the CDR3: TGTGCCATCAGTGAGACCTTAACAGGGGTGAACACTGAAGCTTTCTTT. Protein sequence: CAISETLTGVNTEAFF.